A selection of T cell receptor beta chains follows, all from one sample in a study of identical twins. TCRdb reanalysed the 5' RACE reads using MiXCR and keeps one entry per CDR3 protein. The data hold hundreds of thousands of distinct CDR3 sequences, with roughly an eighth observed a single time. These sequences were also reported in another study, on yellow fever vaccine responses in identical twins.

Sequenced sample: CD8+ T cells sorted from blood. Source of these receptors: a woman aged 18-29 years in good health. The conserved cysteine and the conserved F or W are not part of the CDR3 here. Each record gives: V gene, CDR3 protein.

v_call: TRBV27
cdr3_aa: ASSLTSGPEAF

v_call: TRBV29-1
cdr3_aa: SARVSGSAEQF

v_call: TRBV27
cdr3_aa: ASTQGTPYNEQF

v_call: TRBV3-1
cdr3_aa: ASSHTSGGATDTQY

v_call: TRBV28
cdr3_aa: ASRPNHGADTQY

v_call: TRBV27
cdr3_aa: ASMPTGGYGYT

v_call: TRBV20-1
cdr3_aa: SARDSGGAANTGELF

v_call: TRBV6-6
cdr3_aa: ASRLGTDTEAF

v_call: TRBV3-1
cdr3_aa: ASSQAEGVTQETQY

v_call: TRBV6-1
cdr3_aa: ATRRGGIYNEQF

v_call: TRBV12-3/TRBV12-4
cdr3_aa: ASSLGQGAF

v_call: TRBV6-4
cdr3_aa: ASSEGQGTTDTQY

v_call: TRBV12-3/TRBV12-4
cdr3_aa: RPRGNNEQF

v_call: TRBV7-6
cdr3_aa: ASSLQEGNTEAF

v_call: TRBV21-1
cdr3_aa: ASSTKDRGQNIQY

v_call: TRBV29-1
cdr3_aa: SVLTGGSYGYT

v_call: TRBV11-2
cdr3_aa: ASSLDIPGTGGYKSYEQY

v_call: TRBV20-1
cdr3_aa: SARSPTGGSSPLH

v_call: TRBV7-8
cdr3_aa: ASTPSWLKGNQPQH

v_call: TRBV24-1
cdr3_aa: ATSDLPGTVLTDTQY

v_call: TRBV7-9
cdr3_aa: ASSARAGEVGETQY

v_call: TRBV4-1
cdr3_aa: ASSQYDGEQF

v_call: TRBV5-5
cdr3_aa: ASSWQGVQAKETQY

v_call: TRBV6-5
cdr3_aa: ASSYQPDREYGTGELF

v_call: TRBV5-4
cdr3_aa: ASSLAVFGGEQF

v_call: TRBV5-8
cdr3_aa: ASSLNILTYNEQF

v_call: TRBV3-1
cdr3_aa: ASSQGYRALGNEQF

v_call: TRBV6-2/TRBV6-3
cdr3_aa: ASSLGTGATGELF

v_call: TRBV5-5
cdr3_aa: ASSLGQGVAYEQY

v_call: TRBV6-1
cdr3_aa: ASSDGGRGETQY

v_call: TRBV6-1
cdr3_aa: ASITGELSTDTQY

v_call: TRBV4-1
cdr3_aa: ASSPRSRRRSSYNEQF

v_call: TRBV4-1
cdr3_aa: ASSHSPGTDTQY

v_call: TRBV13
cdr3_aa: ASSLVTGDYGYT